Listed below are T cell receptor beta chains from one sample, sequenced in a study of PD-L1 blockade in urothelial cancer. Assay used: immunoSEQ multiplex PCR; TCRdb lists only in-frame clones, some missing. The sample lists 40,000 to 50,000 clones; about 90% were seen once. The sample consisted of PBMCs, taken around atezolizumab (anti-PD-L1) treatment. The receptors derive from a man between 60 and 75 years old with urothelial cancer. Each CDR3 is given with its conserved first and last residue. The D gene is left open where the match is weak. Clone sizes are given selectively: once, few, many, or a class where the clone is expanded.

cdr3_nt cdr3_aa j_call clone_size v_call d_call
TGTGCCAGCAGTACAGGGCTCAGGCATGGCTACACCTTC CASSTGLRHGYTF TRBJ1-2 NA TRBV27 NA
TGTGCCTGGAGTCCGACTGCCGCGGGAAACACCATATATTTT CAWSPTAAGNTIYF TRBJ1-3 NA TRBV30 NA
TGTGCCACCAGCACAGCCGGGACAGGGTGGAACACTGAAGCTTTCTTT CATSTAGTGWNTEAFF TRBJ1-1 NA TRBV15 TRBD1
TGTGCCAGCAGCTCTAGCGGGGGGGCATGGGATACGCAGTATTTT CASSSSGGAWDTQYF TRBJ2-3 NA TRBV7-3 TRBD2
TGCGCCAGCAGCCAAGATCTAGCGGGACTTGCCTACGAGCAGTACTTC CASSQDLAGLAYEQYF TRBJ2-7 NA TRBV4-3 TRBD2
TGCGCCAGCAGCTTGGTTTCAGCTAACTATGGCTACACCTTC CASSLVSANYGYTF TRBJ1-2 NA TRBV5-1 NA
TGTGCCAGCTCACTAGAACAGGGGACCTACGAGCAGTACTTC CASSLEQGTYEQYF TRBJ2-7 NA TRBV18 TRBD1
TGTGCCAGCAACTCACAGGGGCAGGGTGGGCCCCAGCATTTT CASNSQGQGGPQHF TRBJ1-5 few TRBV2 TRBD1
TGCGCCAGCAGCCCGGTCGGGGGAGCGGGGGGGCCGAAGGCCGGGGAGCTGTTTTTT CASSPVGGAGGPKAGELFF TRBJ2-2 NA TRBV5-1 TRBD2
TGTGCCAGCAGCTTAGTGGTGGCTAGCGGAGAAGAGACCCAGTACTTC CASSLVVASGEETQYF TRBJ2-5 NA TRBV7-8 TRBD2
TGTGCCAGCAGTATCACCGACACGGGGGGTTCACCCCTCCACTTT CASSITDTGGSPLHF TRBJ1-6 few TRBV2 NA
TGTGCCAGCAGCGCAATTCAGTTTGCTGAAGCTTTCTTT CASSAIQFAEAFF TRBJ1-1 NA TRBV7-8 NA
TGCAGCGTCGCCCGCGAGAACACTGAAGCTTTCTTT CSVARENTEAFF TRBJ1-1 NA TRBV29-1 NA
TGCGCCAGCAGTGAGTCGACGGGGTACACTGAAGCTTTCTTT CASSESTGYTEAFF TRBJ1-1 NA TRBV10-1 NA
TGTGCCAGCAGCTTAGTCTCTAGCGGGGGAGAGACCCAGTACTTC CASSLVSSGGETQYF TRBJ2-5 NA TRBV7-9 TRBD2
TGTGCCAGCAGCCAATTAGGAGGCGGGGGGCTGTACAATGAGCAGTTCTTC CASSQLGGGGLYNEQFF TRBJ2-1 few TRBV11-2 TRBD2
TGTGCCAGCAGCTTACAGAACGGAGAGAATTCACCCCTCCACTTT CASSLQNGENSPLHF TRBJ1-6 NA TRBV7-9 NA
TGTGCCAGCACTCCTCGGCGGCGGGGGAGGGATGAGCAGTTCTTC CASTPRRRGRDEQFF TRBJ2-1 NA TRBV6-5 TRBD2
TGTGCCAGCAGTTACTCGCGGGGGGCTGGTCAGCCCCAGCATTTT CASSYSRGAGQPQHF TRBJ1-5 NA TRBV6-5 NA
TGTGCCAGCAGTTCGGACAGGCGTCAGCCCCAGCATTTT CASSSDRRQPQHF TRBJ1-5 NA TRBV27 TRBD1
TGTGCCAGCAATCGACAGGCTTCCTACGAGCAGTACTTC CASNRQASYEQYF TRBJ2-7 NA TRBV28 NA
TGTGCCAGCAGTAGAACTAGCGGGGGTCGGGATGAGCAGTTCTTC CASSRTSGGRDEQFF TRBJ2-1 NA TRBV7-3 TRBD2
TGTGCCAGCAGCGTAGGGATGGACAGGGTTTACGAGCAGTACTTC CASSVGMDRVYEQYF TRBJ2-7 NA TRBV9 TRBD1
TGCGCCAGCAGCTTGGCTATGATATTCGGGGAGGGCGAGACCCAGTACTTC CASSLAMIFGEGETQYF TRBJ2-5 NA TRBV5-1 TRBD2
TGTGCCAGCAGCGTAGCCCCACAGGGCCGCTATGGCTACACCTTC CASSVAPQGRYGYTF TRBJ1-2 NA TRBV9 NA
TGTGCCAGCAGCGTAGCGGCAACCCGGAGCACTGAAGCTTTCTTT CASSVAATRSTEAFF TRBJ1-1 NA TRBV9 NA
TGTGCCAGCAGCTCTAGGACAGGGAACAATGAGCAGTTCTTC CASSSRTGNNEQFF TRBJ2-1 NA TRBV7-3 TRBD1
TGCGCCAGCAGCTCGACAGGGGGATCTGAGACCCAGTACTTC CASSSTGGSETQYF TRBJ2-5 few TRBV5-1 TRBD1
TGTGCCAGCAGCTTAGGTCAGGGGCTGGACACTGAAGCTTTCTTT CASSLGQGLDTEAFF TRBJ1-1 NA TRBV11-2 NA
TGTGCCAGCAGTTTGGGGCAGGGGAACTATGGCTACACCTTC CASSLGQGNYGYTF TRBJ1-2 NA TRBV27 NA
TGTGCCAGCAGTTCGGACAGGTCCTCAGGGGGAGAGACCCAGTACTTC CASSSDRSSGGETQYF TRBJ2-5 NA TRBV28 TRBD1
TGTGCCAGCAGCTTTAGGGGGGGAATGCGCACTGAAGCTTTCTTT CASSFRGGMRTEAFF TRBJ1-1 NA TRBV11-2 NA
TGTGCCAGCAGTGAAGTGGCGGGGCGCGTAGATACGCAGTATTTT CASSEVAGRVDTQYF TRBJ2-3 NA TRBV2 NA
TGTGCCAGCAGCCCGGGTTTACAGGGTGGTGGCTACACCTTC CASSPGLQGGGYTF TRBJ1-2 NA TRBV6-6 NA
TGTGCCAGCAGACCAATAGCGGGCCTCTCCTACAATGAGCAGTTCTTC CASRPIAGLSYNEQFF TRBJ2-1 NA TRBV11-2 TRBD2
TGTGCCAGCAGCTTGCCCGGGTATGGCTACACCTTC CASSLPGYGYTF TRBJ1-2 NA TRBV5-6 NA
TGTGCCAGCAGCTTGCCTAGCGGGGGGGCGCTAGATACGCAGTATTTT CASSLPSGGALDTQYF TRBJ2-3 NA TRBV7-6 TRBD2
TGTGCCAGCAGCTTAGCTTGGGGCGGGGGTAATGAGCAGTTCTTC CASSLAWGGGNEQFF TRBJ2-1 NA TRBV7-2 TRBD2
TGTGCCAGCAGCTTAGGCCTGAGCAGGGGGCTCGATGAGCAGTTCTTC CASSLGLSRGLDEQFF TRBJ2-1 NA TRBV13 TRBD1
TGTGCCAGCAGTATCGGGACAGCTGGAAAGACCCAGTACTTC CASSIGTAGKTQYF TRBJ2-5 once TRBV2 TRBD1
TGTGCCAGCAGTTCCCAGGGGGCGCAAAAGACCCAGTACTTC CASSSQGAQKTQYF TRBJ2-5 NA TRBV6-5 TRBD1
TGTGCCAGTAGTATCCTGACAGGGGTTCCTAATTCACCCCTCCACTTT CASSILTGVPNSPLHF TRBJ1-6 NA TRBV19 TRBD1
TGTGCCTGGAGTGTTAGTGTTGAGGGTCAGCCCCAGCATTTT CAWSVSVEGQPQHF TRBJ1-5 NA TRBV30 NA
TGTGCCAGCGGAAGGGGGAGAGGGGGCATTTCCTACGAGCAGTACTTC CASGRGRGGISYEQYF TRBJ2-7 once TRBV21-1 NA
TGTGCCAGCAGCGTGACTAGCGGGGGGGCCGGGCAGTTCTTC CASSVTSGGAGQFF TRBJ2-1 NA TRBV9 TRBD2